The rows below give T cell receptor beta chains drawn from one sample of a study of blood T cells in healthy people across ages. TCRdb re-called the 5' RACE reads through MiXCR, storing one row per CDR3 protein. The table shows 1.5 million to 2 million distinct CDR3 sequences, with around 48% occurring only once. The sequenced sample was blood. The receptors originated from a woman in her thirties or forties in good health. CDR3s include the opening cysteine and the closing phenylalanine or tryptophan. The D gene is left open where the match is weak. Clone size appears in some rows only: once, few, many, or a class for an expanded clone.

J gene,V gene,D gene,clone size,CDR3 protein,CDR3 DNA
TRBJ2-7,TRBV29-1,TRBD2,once,CSAEGTSGGRQYF,TGCAGCGCCGAGGGGACTAGCGGGGGTAGGCAGTACTTC
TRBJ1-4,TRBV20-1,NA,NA,CSAGYYEKLFF,TGCAGTGCTGGATATTATGAAAAACTGTTTTTT
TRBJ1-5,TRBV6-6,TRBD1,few,CASSPQGTWQPQHF,TGTGCCAGCAGCCCACAGGGGACTTGGCAGCCCCAGCATTTT
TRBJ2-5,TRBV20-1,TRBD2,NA,CSAILAAKETQYF,TGCAGTGCTATCCTAGCGGCTAAAGAGACCCAGTACTTC
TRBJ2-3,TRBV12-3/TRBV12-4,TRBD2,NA,CASTLGLGLNTDTQYF,TGTGCCAGCACCCTAGGACTAGGACTCAACACAGATACGCAGTATTTT
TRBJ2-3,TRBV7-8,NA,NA,CASSLGSGRMADTRYF,TGTGCCAGCAGCTTAGGCTCTGGCAGGATGGCAGATACGCGGTATTTT
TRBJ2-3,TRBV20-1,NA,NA,CSAKGALASTDTQYF,TGCAGTGCAAAAGGGGCCCTGGCGAGCACAGATACGCAGTATTTT
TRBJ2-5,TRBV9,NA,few,CASSVLTATQETQYF,TGTGCCAGCAGCGTGCTCACAGCAACTCAAGAGACCCAGTACTTC
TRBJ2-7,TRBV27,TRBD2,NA,CASSFRRGDISYEQYF,TGTGCCAGCTCCTTCCGGCGGGGGGATATATCCTACGAGCAGTACTTC
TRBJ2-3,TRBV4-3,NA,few,CASSQGGSEDTQYF,TGCGCCAGCAGCCAAGGAGGGTCAGAGGATACGCAGTATTTT
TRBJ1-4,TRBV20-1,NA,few,CSARAVTNEKLFF,TGCAGTGCTAGGGCAGTTACTAATGAAAAACTGTTTTTT
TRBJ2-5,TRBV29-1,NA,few,CSVEGGRGGETQYF,TGCAGCGTTGAAGGGGGAAGGGGCGGGGAGACCCAGTACTTC
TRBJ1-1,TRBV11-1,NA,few,CASSLDSRNTEAFF,TGTGCCAGCAGCTTAGATAGCAGAAACACTGAAGCTTTCTTT
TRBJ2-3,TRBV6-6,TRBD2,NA,CASMELTSADTQYF,TGTGCCAGCATGGAGTTGACTAGCGCAGATACGCAGTATTTT
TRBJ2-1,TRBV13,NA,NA,CASSMTVNERFF,TGTGCCAGCAGCATGACAGTTAATGAGCGGTTCTTC
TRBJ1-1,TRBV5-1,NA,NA,CASAENTGNTEAFF,TGCGCCAGCGCCGAAAATACAGGGAACACTGAAGCTTTCTTT
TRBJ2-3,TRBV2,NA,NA,CASSGRGAHTDTQYF,TGTGCCAGCAGTGGAAGGGGGGCCCACACAGATACGCAGTATTTT
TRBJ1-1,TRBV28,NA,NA,CASITAGFLLNTEAFF,TGTGCCAGCATTACTGCAGGGTTTCTACTGAACACTGAAGCTTTCTTT
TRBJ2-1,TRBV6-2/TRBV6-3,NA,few,CASSSKLARYNEQFF,TGTGCCAGCAGTAGTAAACTAGCTCGGTACAATGAGCAGTTCTTC
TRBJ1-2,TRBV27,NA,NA,CASSLIGGVQGYTF,TGTGCCAGCAGTTTGATCGGAGGGGTGCAGGGCTACACCTTC
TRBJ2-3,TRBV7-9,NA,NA,CASSLLSGSSTDTQYF,TGTGCCAGCAGCTTATTGAGCGGATCTAGCACAGATACGCAGTATTTT
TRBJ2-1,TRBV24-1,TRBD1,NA,CATSEYQGDRNEQFF,TGTGCCACCAGTGAATACCAGGGGGATAGGAATGAGCAGTTCTTC
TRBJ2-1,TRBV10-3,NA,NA,CAISEQGGYNEQFF,TGTGCCATCAGTGAGCAAGGGGGGTACAATGAGCAGTTCTTC
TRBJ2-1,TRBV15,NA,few,CATSRGQAFNEQFF,TGTGCCACCAGCAGAGGACAGGCGTTCAATGAGCAGTTCTTC
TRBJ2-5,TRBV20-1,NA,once,CSAPARVPETQYF,TGCAGTGCCCCCGCCCGGGTTCCAGAGACCCAGTACTTC
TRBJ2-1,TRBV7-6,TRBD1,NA,CANSLGTGQGNNEQFF,TGTGCCAACAGCTTAGGTACGGGACAGGGGAACAATGAGCAGTTCTTC
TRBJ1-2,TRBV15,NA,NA,CATSLDRNSFYGYTF,TGTGCCACCAGCCTTGACAGGAATTCATTCTATGGCTACACCTTC
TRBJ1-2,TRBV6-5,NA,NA,CASSRSGTRANYGYTF,TGTGCCAGCAGTCGATCAGGGACAAGAGCTAACTATGGCTACACCTTC
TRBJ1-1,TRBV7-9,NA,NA,CASSWPGPLYTEAFF,TGTGCCAGCAGCTGGCCAGGGCCTCTTTACACTGAAGCTTTCTTT
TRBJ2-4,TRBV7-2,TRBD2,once,CASSLGTSSVQYF,TGTGCCAGCAGCTTAGGGACTAGTAGTGTGCAGTACTTC
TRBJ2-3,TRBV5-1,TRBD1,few,CASRPLGTAGTQYF,TGCGCCAGCAGACCCCTAGGGACAGCCGGTACGCAGTATTTT
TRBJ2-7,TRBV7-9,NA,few,CASSRIGGGGVYEQYF,TGTGCCAGCAGCCGTATCGGAGGAGGAGGTGTTTACGAGCAGTACTTC
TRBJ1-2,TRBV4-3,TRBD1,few,CASSQAGGNNYGYTF,TGCGCCAGCAGCCAAGCAGGGGGAAACAACTATGGCTACACCTTC
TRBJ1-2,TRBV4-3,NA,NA,CASSQGSASYGYTF,TGCGCCAGCAGCCAAGGGTCAGCTTCTTATGGCTACACCTTC